The source of this TCR beta chain is a study of blood T cell repertoires in COVID-19. Study information: COVID-19 samples from acute and convalescent phases originated in the United States, Italy and Spain.

Original handling: From reference gene primer amplification, estimates of nucleated cell counts were derived. Here immunoSEQ multiplex PCR was the method, and the copy in TCRdb shows in-frame clones only, minus some. The DNA gave D and trimming, while V, J and clone size come from that table. Here the sample spans 65,000 to 85,000 clones, less than 90% being singletons. A Seattle source enrolled patients during active infection and followed them longitudinally. The CDR3 runs 19 residues. V gave up 5 bases and J gave up 3 bases, with 24 bases separating them. Per the germline V gene, CDR1 is KGHDR and CDR2 is SFDVKD.

Sequencing was carried out using peripheral blood. The chain carries TRBV24-1 and TRBJ1-4, with D tentatively TRBD1 (5 bases). This TCR derives from a man at least 80 years old with COVID-19, enrolled during active disease. Written as DNA, the CDR3 is TGTGCCACCAGTGTTCCCAATTGCGGGGTGGGGCCCTCTAATGAAAAACTGTTTTTT. Translated: CATSVPNCGVGPSNEKLFF.